A selection of T cell receptor beta chains follows, all from one sample in a study of Graves' ophthalmopathy and Graves' hyperthyroidism. TCRdb redid the calling of the multiplex PCR reads with MiXCR, one entry per CDR3 protein. Of about 500,000 distinct CDR3 sequences listed, roughly 40% are singletons. The sequencing input was peripheral blood or thyroid tissue (not recorded which). Receptors were obtained from an adult man with Graves' hyperthyroidism. CDR3s include the opening cysteine and the closing phenylalanine or tryptophan. D genes are given only for firm matches. The size of a clone is reported for some rows only, either as once, few or many, or as a class for expanded clones.

length,V,J,size,D,DNA,CDR3
12,TRBV7-2,TRBJ2-7,many,-,TGTGCCAGCAGTCCTACAGACTACGAGCAGTACTTC,CASSPTDYEQYF
15,TRBV20-1,TRBJ1-1,many,TRBD1,TGCAGCGAAGGGGCAGGGGGGGTATCGGGCACTGAAGCTTTCTTT,CSEGAGGVSGTEAFF
15,TRBV27,TRBJ1-1,-,-,TGTGCCAGCAGTTTATTGGGGCAGGGAAGGGCGGAAGCTTTCTTT,CASSLLGQGRAEAFF
13,TRBV20-1,TRBJ1-1,many,-,TGCAGTGCTCCAGGGACTCTGAACACTGAAGCTTTCTTT,CSAPGTLNTEAFF
15,TRBV7-9,TRBJ1-5,many,TRBD1,TGTGCCAGCAGCTTAGACAGGGGGATCAATCAGCCCCAGCATTTT,CASSLDRGINQPQHF
19,TRBV5-1,TRBJ1-2,-,TRBD1,TGCGCCAGCAGCCGAAGACAGGGATCCTTAGTGCCAGCGACTAACGGCTACACCTTC,CASSRRQGSLVPATNGYTF
12,TRBV12-3/TRBV12-4,TRBJ2-2,many,-,TGTGCCAGCAGGATGTGGACCGGGGAGCTGTTTTTT,CASRMWTGELFF
14,TRBV19,TRBJ2-2,-,TRBD1,TGTGCCAGTAGTGGCCACAGGGGACCCGGGGAGCTGTTTTTT,CASSGHRGPGELFF
14,TRBV6-5,TRBJ1-1,few,-,TGTGCCAGCAGTTACGCGGCGGCGAACACTGAAGCTTTCTTT,CASSYAAANTEAFF
12,TRBV20-1,TRBJ1-1,many,-,TGCAGTGCCAACTCAGGGTACACTGAAGCTTTCTTT,CSANSGYTEAFF
17,TRBV25-1,TRBJ1-1,many,-,TGTGCCAGCAGTGAATATGGGGGCCAAGGGGACGGCACTGAAGCTTTCTTT,CASSEYGGQGDGTEAFF
15,TRBV3-1,TRBJ2-7,few,-,TGTGCCAGCAGCCAAGATTTTGGCAGAATCTACGAGCAGTACTTC,CASSQDFGRIYEQYF
15,TRBV19,TRBJ1-1,-,TRBD1,TGTGCCAGTAGAACCAAGGGACAGGGGAGCACTGAAGCTTTCTTT,CASRTKGQGSTEAFF
15,TRBV7-8,TRBJ1-2,-,TRBD1,TGTGCCAGCAGCCTAATGGGGGACAGGTGGGATGGCTACACCTTC,CASSLMGDRWDGYTF
14,TRBV7-8,TRBJ2-5,-,-,TGTGCCAGCGACCCGCGGCCGGCCGGGGAGACCCAGTACTTC,CASDPRPAGETQYF
17,TRBV7-9,TRBJ2-7,-,TRBD1,TGTGCCAGCAGCGTTGTAGTCCCGGGACAGGGGGCCTACGAGCAGTACTTC,CASSVVVPGQGAYEQYF